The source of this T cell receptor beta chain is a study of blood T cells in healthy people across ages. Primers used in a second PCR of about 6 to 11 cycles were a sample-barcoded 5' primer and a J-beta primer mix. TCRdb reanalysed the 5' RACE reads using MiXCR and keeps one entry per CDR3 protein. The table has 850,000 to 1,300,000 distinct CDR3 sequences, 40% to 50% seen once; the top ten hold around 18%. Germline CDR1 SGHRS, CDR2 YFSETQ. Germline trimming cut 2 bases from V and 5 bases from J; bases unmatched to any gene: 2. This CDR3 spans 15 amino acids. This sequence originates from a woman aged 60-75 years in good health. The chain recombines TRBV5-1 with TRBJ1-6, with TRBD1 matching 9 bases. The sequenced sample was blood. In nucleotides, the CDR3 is TGCGCCAGCAGCTTTGGGGACAGGGATAATTCACCCCTCCACTTT. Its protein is CASSFGDRDNSPLHF.